This T cell receptor (beta chain) is from a study of blood T cell repertoires in COVID-19. Authors' analysis steps: Estimated nucleated cell counts came from reference gene primer amplification. Generated by immunoSEQ multiplex PCR, the TCRdb table keeps only in-frame clones and is missing some. V and J calls plus clone size are reproduced from that table; the DNA served to infer D and trimming. The table includes 150,000 to 250,000 clones, around 87% detected once. Trimming removed 0 bases from V and 4 bases from J, with 13 bases in between. The CDR3 is 15 amino acids. Germline CDR1 SGHNT, CDR2 YENEEA. What the recovered Cohort 3 donors had was two negative PCRs, clearance, or symptom resolution.

The J gene is TRBJ2-7, the V gene TRBV11-3, with TRBD2 as a possible D gene (7 bases). The sequenced material came from PBMCs or T cells enriched from blood (not recorded which). This clonotype was sampled from a woman aged 30 to 39 who had recovered from COVID-19. The chain's CDR3 is CASSLEASGTYEQYF. The CDR3 DNA is TGTGCCAGCAGCTTAGAAGCCAGCGGGACATACGAGCAGTACTTC.